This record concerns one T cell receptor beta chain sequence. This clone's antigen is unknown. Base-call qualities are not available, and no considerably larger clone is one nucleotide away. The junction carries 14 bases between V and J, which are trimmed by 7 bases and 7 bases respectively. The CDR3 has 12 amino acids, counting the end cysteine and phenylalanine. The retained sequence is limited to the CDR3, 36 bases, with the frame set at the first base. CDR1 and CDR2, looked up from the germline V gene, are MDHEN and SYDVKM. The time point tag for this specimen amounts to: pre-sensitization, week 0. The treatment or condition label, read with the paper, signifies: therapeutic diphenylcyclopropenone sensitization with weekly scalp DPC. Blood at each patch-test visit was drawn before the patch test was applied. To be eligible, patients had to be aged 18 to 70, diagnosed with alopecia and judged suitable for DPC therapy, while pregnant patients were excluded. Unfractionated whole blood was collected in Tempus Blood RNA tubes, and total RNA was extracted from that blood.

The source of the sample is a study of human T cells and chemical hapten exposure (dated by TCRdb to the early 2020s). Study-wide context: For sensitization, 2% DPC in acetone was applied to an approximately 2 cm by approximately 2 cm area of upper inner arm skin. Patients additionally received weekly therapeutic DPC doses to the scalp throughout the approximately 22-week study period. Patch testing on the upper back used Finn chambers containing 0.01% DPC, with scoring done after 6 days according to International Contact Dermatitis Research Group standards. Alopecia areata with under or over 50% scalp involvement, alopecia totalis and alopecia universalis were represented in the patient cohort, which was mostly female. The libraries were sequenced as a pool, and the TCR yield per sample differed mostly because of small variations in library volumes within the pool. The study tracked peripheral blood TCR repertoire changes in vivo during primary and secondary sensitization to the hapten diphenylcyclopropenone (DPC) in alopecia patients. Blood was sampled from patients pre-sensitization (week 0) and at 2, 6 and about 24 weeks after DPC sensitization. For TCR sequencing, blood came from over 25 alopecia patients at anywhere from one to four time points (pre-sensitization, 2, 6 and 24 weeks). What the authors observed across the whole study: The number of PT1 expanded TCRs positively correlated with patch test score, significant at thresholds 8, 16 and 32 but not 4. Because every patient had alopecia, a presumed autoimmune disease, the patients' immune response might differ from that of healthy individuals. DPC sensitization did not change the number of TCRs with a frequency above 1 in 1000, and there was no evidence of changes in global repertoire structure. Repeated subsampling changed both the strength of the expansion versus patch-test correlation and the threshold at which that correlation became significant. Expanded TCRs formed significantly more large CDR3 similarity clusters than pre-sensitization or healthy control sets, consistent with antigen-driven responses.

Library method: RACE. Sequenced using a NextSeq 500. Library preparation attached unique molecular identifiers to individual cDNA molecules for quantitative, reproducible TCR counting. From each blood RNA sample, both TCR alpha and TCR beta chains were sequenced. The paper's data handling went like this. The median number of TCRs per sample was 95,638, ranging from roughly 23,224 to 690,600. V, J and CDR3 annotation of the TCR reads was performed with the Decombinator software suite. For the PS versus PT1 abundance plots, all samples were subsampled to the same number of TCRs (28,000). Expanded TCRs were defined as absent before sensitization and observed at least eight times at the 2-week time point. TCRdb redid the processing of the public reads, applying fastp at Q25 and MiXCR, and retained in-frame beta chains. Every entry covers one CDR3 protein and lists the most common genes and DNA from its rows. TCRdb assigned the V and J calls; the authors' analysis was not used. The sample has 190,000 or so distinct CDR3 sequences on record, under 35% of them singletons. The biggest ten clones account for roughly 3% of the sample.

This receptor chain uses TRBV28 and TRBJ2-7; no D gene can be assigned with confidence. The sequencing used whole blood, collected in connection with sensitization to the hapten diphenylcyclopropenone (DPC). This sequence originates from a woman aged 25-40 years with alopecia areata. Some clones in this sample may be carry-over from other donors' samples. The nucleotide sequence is TGTGCCAGCATCGCGGAAGCTGGGGAGCAGTACTTC. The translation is CASIAEAGEQYF.